The clone carrying this TCR beta chain was counted once. Its target is unknown. This entry is derived from a study of cytomegalovirus exposure and HLA in healthy donors. Study-wide results and limits: Donor immune exposure was known only as CMV serostatus. Some TCR beta chains (roughly 160 of them) were listed as cytomegalovirus-associated.

The PCR ran on 60 Vbeta and 13 Jbeta primers. Some clones are missing from TCRdb's copy, which holds only in-frame ones; the method was immunoSEQ multiplex PCR. The data show some 200,000 clones, just under 85% seen once. The CDR3 extends over 15 amino acids. Germline CDR1 MNHEY, CDR2 SMNVEV (reference sequence). Losses at the gene ends were 4 bases for V and 3 bases for J; bases not matched to a gene: 4. The material sequenced was PBMCs. The receptor's source is a middle-aged woman in good health and CMV-seronegative. This sequence joins TRBV27 and TRBJ2-7, with 12 bases that match TRBD1. The CDR3 region is CASSSGTGGFYEQYF. In DNA, the CDR3 is TGTGCCAGCAGTTCGGGGACAGGGGGCTTCTACGAGCAGTACTTC.